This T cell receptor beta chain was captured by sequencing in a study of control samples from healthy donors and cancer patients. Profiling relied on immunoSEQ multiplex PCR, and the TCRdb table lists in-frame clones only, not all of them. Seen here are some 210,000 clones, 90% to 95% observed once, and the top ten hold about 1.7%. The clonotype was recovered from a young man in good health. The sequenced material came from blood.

The CDR3 loop reads CASSQGKGRAFF. The CDR3, as DNA: TGTGCCAGCAGCCAAGGGAAAGGGAGAGCTTTCTTT. The V gene is TRBV14, the J gene TRBJ1-1; D remains ambiguous. Trimming removed 1 base from V and 10 bases from J, with 10 bases in between. The V gene's germline CDR1 is SGHDN and CDR2 FVKESK. The CDR3 loop spans 12 amino acids.